This TCR beta chain was captured by sequencing in a study of blood T cell repertoires in COVID-19. Across the study: Donors in the United States, Italy and Spain gave samples during acute or convalescent COVID-19. Sources were T cells, B-cell-depleted T cells, or PBMCs; the material itself was cDNA or gDNA.

Methods used by the authors: Amplification of reference gene primers was used by the study to estimate nucleated cell counts. TCRdb's copy holds only in-frame clones and misses some; the assay was immunoSEQ multiplex PCR. Clonal size and the V and J genes are those of that table, whereas D and trimming came from the DNA. In the table there are roughly 110,000 clones, roughly 84% of which are singletons. CDR1 SGHVS and CDR2 FQNEAQ come from the germline V gene. The V gene end was trimmed by 4 bases and the J gene end by 0 bases; junction bases not matched to a gene: 11. This CDR3 has 18 residues. This clone has just one count.

The sample consisted of peripheral blood. The TCR originated in a man in his forties with acute or convalescent COVID-19. This chain joins TRBV7-8 and TRBJ2-4; 8 positions match TRBD2. Here the CDR3 DNA reads TGTGCCAGCAGCTCCCTGGTCGGAGCGGGGGTAGCCAAAAACATTCAGTACTTC. This sequence encodes CASSSLVGAGVAKNIQYF.